Presented here are 17 T cell receptor beta chains from one specimen sequenced in a study of cytomegalovirus exposure and HLA in healthy donors. Using immunoSEQ multiplex PCR, the repertoire was profiled, and TCRdb retains in-frame clones only, with some absent. Of around 130,000 clones detected, roughly nine tenths appear once; the ten largest clones hold approximately 3.3%. Sequencing was performed on PBMCs. The origin of the receptors is a man younger than 40 in good health and CMV-seronegative.

The chain combines TRBV7-2 with TRBJ1-1; 9 nucleotides agree with TRBD1. CDR1 and CDR2 from the germline V gene are SGHTA and FQGNSA. This CDR3 region has 12 residues. After removal of 5 bases from V and 10 bases from J, the junction contained 5 bases not matched to a gene. Here the CDR3 reads CASSNRGLVAFF. The CDR3 DNA sequence: TGTGCCAGCAGCAACAGGGGGCTCGTAGCTTTCTTT.

The rearrangement links TRBV15 to TRBJ1-2, with TRBD1 matching over 7 bases. Germline assignment: CDR1 LNHNV and CDR2 YYDKDF (reference sequence). The CDR3 length is 14 residues. Trimming removed 2 bases from V and 5 bases from J; junction bases left unmatched: 5. The CDR3 loop is CATSRTPGQYGYTF. The CDR3 DNA follows: TGTGCCACCAGCAGAACTCCGGGACAGTATGGCTACACCTTC.

The chain is built from TRBV5-1 and TRBJ2-5; 9 bases line up with TRBD1. The CDR3 totals 15 residues. Germline V gives CDR1 SGHRS, CDR2 YFSETQ. Trimming took 2 bases from V and 5 from J; bases not matched to a gene: 7. The CDR3 reads CASSFEGQGDETQYF. The CDR3, as DNA: TGCGCCAGCAGCTTCGAGGGACAGGGAGACGAGACCCAGTACTTC.

The J gene is TRBJ1-5, the V gene TRBV19; a possible D gene is TRBD1 (5 bases). Trimming took 4 bases from V and 0 from J, leaving 13 bases between them. CDR1 is LNHDA and CDR2 is SQIVND in the germline V gene (reference sequence). This CDR3 is 16 amino acids long. DNA for the CDR3: TGTGCCAGTAGTAGGGGCAGATACTATAGCAATCAGCCCCAGCATTTT. Translating gives CASSRGRYYSNQPQHF. Combining the CDR3 with reference TRBV19 and TRBJ1-5 gives the whole variable domain DGGITQSPKYLFRKEGQNVTLSCEQNLNHDAMYWYRQDPGQGLRLIYYSQIVNDFQKGDIAEGYSVSREKKESFPLTVTSAQKNPTAFYLCASSRGRYYSNQPQHFGDGTRLSIL.

The V call is TRBV4-1, the J call TRBJ1-5, with D possibly being TRBD1 (5 bases). This CDR3 has 18 amino acids. Trimming pared 2 bases from V and 2 bases from J, leaving 19 bases between. The germline V gene has CDR1 MGHRA and CDR2 YSYEKL. Here the CDR3 reads CASSQLYVGPGGNQPQHF. Here the CDR3 DNA reads TGCGCCAGCAGCCAACTATACGTGGGGCCGGGGGGCAATCAGCCCCAGCATTTT.

The genes are TRBV28 and TRBJ1-1; D is unclear. V lost 3 bases and J lost 6, with 5 bases in between. The CDR3 has 11 residues. Germline V CDR1 and CDR2: MDHEN, SYDVKM. CDR3: CASSFGAEAFF. The CDR3 DNA reads TGTGCCAGCAGTTTCGGGGCTGAAGCTTTCTTT.

The V call is TRBV7-2, the J call TRBJ2-1; 12 bases match TRBD2. This CDR3 is built from 16 residues. J was trimmed by 7 bases and V by 2 bases; bases with no gene match: 6. Germline assignment: CDR1 SGHTA and CDR2 FQGNSA. Here the CDR3 reads CASSLHPSGGGNEQFF. CDR3 coding DNA: TGTGCCAGCAGCTTACATCCTAGCGGGGGGGGAAATGAGCAGTTCTTC.

The chain has TRBV14 and TRBJ2-1; TRBD2 matches at 13 bases. The CDR3 totals 15 residues. J was trimmed by 8 bases and V by 4 bases; bases with no gene match: 5. Per germline, CDR1 SGHDN and CDR2 FVKESK. CDR3 sequence (DNA): TGTGCCAGCAGCCCGACTAGCGGGGGGAAGGATGAGCAGTTCTTC. Protein product: CASSPTSGGKDEQFF.

The J gene is TRBJ1-1, the V gene TRBV6-5; D possibly corresponds to TRBD1 (5 bases). Trimming stripped 8 bases from V and 4 bases from J, with 8 bases between. Germline V gene sequence: CDR1 MNHEY, CDR2 SVGAGI. The CDR3 runs to 11 residues. The CDR3 nucleotides are TGTGCCAGCGGGGGGTTCACTGAAGCTTTCTTT. It yields the protein CASGGFTEAFF.

Here the CDR3 DNA reads TGTGCCAGCAGCTTAAGGCGGGAAGTAGGAGAGACCCAGTACTTC. Residues: CASSLRREVGETQYF. The rearrangement joins TRBV7-9 to TRBJ2-5; a weak D match, TRBD2 (6 bases). Trimming pared 2 bases from V and 4 bases from J, leaving 14 bases between. Germline V lookup: CDR1 SEHNR, CDR2 FQNEAQ (reference sequence). The CDR3 is 15 residues long.

The chain recombines TRBV6-6 with TRBJ1-5; possibly TRBD1 for D (6 bases). The length of the CDR3 is 15 residues. Germline V gives CDR1 MNHNY, CDR2 SVGAGI (reference sequence). V dropped 2 bases and J dropped 2 bases, with 10 bases sitting between them. The CDR3, as DNA: TGTGCCAGCAGTTACAACAGGGTTGGCAATCAGCCCCAGCATTTT. It yields the protein CASSYNRVGNQPQHF.

This clone has only one observation. This chain connects TRBV6-5 to TRBJ2-5, with D possibly TRBD1 on 5 matching bases. The CDR3 length is 12 residues. V gave up 5 bases and J gave up 4 bases, with 8 bases separating them. Germline V gene data show CDR1 as MNHEY and CDR2 as SVGAGI. The CDR3 reads CASSQGRETQYF. CDR3 bases: TGTGCCAGCAGTCAGGGTCGAGAGACCCAGTACTTC.

The rearrangement uses TRBV4-3 and TRBJ1-6, with a weak D call TRBD1 (6 bases). The length of the CDR3 is 15 residues. The germline V gene has CDR1 LGHNA and CDR2 YSLEER. V dropped 7 bases and J dropped 3 bases, with 13 bases sitting between them. The DNA of the CDR3 is TGCGCCAGCAACACAGGGATCCTCTATAATTCACCCCTCCACTTT. This encodes CASNTGILYNSPLHF.

The genes are TRBV28 and TRBJ1-1; 8 nucleotides align to TRBD1. The CDR3 has 16 residues. Unmatched junction bases numbered 10, after V lost 6 bases and J lost 1 base. Germline assignment: CDR1 MDHEN and CDR2 SYDVKM. CDR3 protein: CASRDGPGGSNTEAFF. As DNA, the CDR3 is TGTGCCAGCAGGGACGGTCCAGGGGGCTCGAACACTGAAGCTTTCTTT. Full variable domain (remainder filled in from reference TRBV28 and TRBJ1-1): DVKVTQSSRYLVKRTGEKVFLECVQDMDHENMFWYRQDPGLGLRLIYFSYDVKMKEKGDIPEGYSVSREKKERFSLILESASTNQTSMYLCASRDGPGGSNTEAFFGQGTRLTVV.

This clone was picked up a small number of times. The DNA of the CDR3 is TGTGCCAGCAGCTATCAAGGGGATTCACCCCTCCACTTT. Protein: CASSYQGDSPLHF. This chain uses TRBV27 with TRBJ1-6, with D tentatively TRBD1 (5 bases). The CDR3 consists of 13 residues. Germline V CDR1 and CDR2: MNHEY, SMNVEV (reference sequence). V gave up 6 bases and J gave up 8 bases, with 11 bases separating them.

This clone has only one observation. This chain uses TRBV28 with TRBJ2-5; D might be TRBD1 (5 bases). V shed 1 base and J shed 5 bases, with 11 bases lying between them. CDR1 is MDHEN and CDR2 is SYDVKM in the germline V gene. The CDR3 length is 14 residues. CDR3: CASSLLQVGETQYF. CDR3 DNA sequence: TGTGCCAGCAGTTTATTACAGGTGGGGGAGACCCAGTACTTC.

CDR3 protein: CSVRGEAGELFF. The CDR3, as DNA: TGCAGCGTTCGGGGTGAGGCCGGGGAGCTGTTTTTT. The chain couples TRBV29-1 to TRBJ2-2; a weak D match, TRBD2 (5 bases). Germline loops: CDR1 SQVTM, CDR2 ANQGSEA. The V gene lost 5 bases and the J gene lost 6 bases, with 10 bases spanning the gap. This CDR3 has 12 amino acids.